This T cell receptor beta chain was sequenced for a study of human T cells and chemical hapten exposure. TCRdb reprocessed the RACE reads via MiXCR and lists one record per CDR3 protein. Of more than 55,000 distinct CDR3 sequences in the sample, about 11% are singletons; the top ten hold approximately 4%. Time point of the sample: pre-sensitization, week 0. Sample treatment: therapeutic diphenylcyclopropenone sensitization with weekly scalp DPC. The V and J ends lost 5 bases and 2 bases respectively, with 7 bases between them. The CDR3 spans 14 residues. The V gene's germline CDR1 is SGHTA and CDR2 FQGTGA.

The chain recombines TRBV7-3 with TRBJ2-6; D might be TRBD1 (5 bases). The clonotype was recovered from a woman aged 40 to 50 with alopecia areata. Some clones in this sample may be carry-over from other donors' samples. The specimen was whole blood, collected in connection with sensitization to the hapten diphenylcyclopropenone (DPC). CDR3 residues: CASSQGTGANVLTF. The CDR3 DNA reads TGTGCCAGCAGCCAGGGTACTGGGGCCAACGTCCTGACTTTC.